One sample yielded the 13 T cell receptor beta chains listed below, sequenced in a study of cytomegalovirus exposure and HLA in healthy donors. Clones were sequenced by immunoSEQ multiplex PCR, and TCRdb holds only the in-frame ones, with some missing. The top ten clones hold 1% to 1.5% of a sample with about 240,000 clones, roughly 86% of them seen once. The sequencing sample was made of PBMCs. The origin of the receptors is a woman in her 30s in good health and CMV-seropositive.

This clone was detected once. The gene calls are TRBV5-1 and TRBJ1-3; no definite D call. CDR3 length: 15 amino acids. The germline V and J ends were trimmed by 0 bases and 0 bases, with 7 bases remaining between them. Germline assignment: CDR1 SGHRS and CDR2 YFSETQ. The CDR3 DNA is TGCGCCAGCAGCTTGGAGGGAGTCTCTGGAAACACCATATATTTT. Translated, it gives CASSLEGVSGNTIYF.

On this clone: The junction differs from germline at one of its ends, possibly a read error. The chain employs TRBV28 and TRBJ2-1, with a tentative D call TRBD2 (5 bases). The CDR3 loop spans 15 amino acids. Germline CDR1 MDHEN, CDR2 SYDVKM. CDR3 in amino acids: CASSLRALVANQQFF. DNA for the CDR3: TGTGCCAGCAGCCTGAGGGCCCTTGTCGCCAATCAGCAGTTCTTC. The full variable domain, with the rest looked up from reference TRBV28 and TRBJ2-1, is DVKVTQSSRYLVKRTGEKVFLECVQDMDHENMFWYRQDPGLGLRLIYFSYDVKMKEKGDIPEGYSVSREKKERFSLILESASTNQTSMYLCASSLRALVANQQFFGPGTRLTVL.

J is TRBJ1-1 and V is TRBV5-5; 10 bases agree with TRBD1. After removal of 0 bases from V and 9 bases from J, the junction contained 5 bases not matched to a gene. The germline CDR1 and CDR2 sequences are SGHKS and YYEKEE (reference sequence). This CDR3 comprises 14 residues. The chain's CDR3 is CASSLATGGFKAFF. For the CDR3, the DNA is TGTGCCAGCAGCTTGGCGACAGGGGGCTTCAAAGCTTTCTTT.

The rearrangement uses TRBV29-1 and TRBJ1-4; 8 bases map to TRBD1. The CDR3 contains 13 residues. Trimming cost V 6 bases and J 11 bases; bases outside gene matches: 11. CDR1 and CDR2 from the germline V gene are SQVTM and ANQGSEA. The CDR3 nucleotides read TGCAGCGTCGTCGGACAGGGCGGTCAGAAACTGTTTTTT. This sequence encodes CSVVGQGGQKLFF.

V and J are TRBV29-1 and TRBJ2-7, with D perhaps TRBD1 (6 bases). Germline lookup yields CDR1 SQVTM and CDR2 ANQGSEA. V was clipped by 3 bases and J by 6 bases, with 12 bases between them. The CDR3 is 12 residues long. The CDR3 protein is CSVETRTAEQYF. As DNA, the CDR3 is TGCAGCGTTGAGACTCGGACAGCCGAGCAGTACTTC.

The rearrangement joins TRBV2 to TRBJ2-7; the D gene is possibly TRBD1 (6 bases). The V gene's germline CDR1 is SNHLY and CDR2 FYNNEI. The ends were cut back, 4 bases at V and 1 base at J, with 11 bases in the middle. The CDR3 is 14 amino acids. The CDR3 protein is CASSGLGGSYEQYF. For the CDR3, the DNA is TGTGCCAGCAGTGGGCTAGGGGGATCCTACGAGCAGTACTTC.

This clone was counted a single time. The chain has TRBV12-5 and TRBJ2-7, with 10 bases matching TRBD1. After removal of 0 bases from V and 5 bases from J, the junction contained 16 bases not matched to a gene. In germline, CDR1 is LGHNT, CDR2 FRNRAP. The CDR3 runs 19 residues. Here the CDR3 DNA reads TGTGCTAGTGGTTTGGTTCTCTGGGGAGACAGGGGGCGTTCCCACGAGCAGTACTTC. This sequence encodes CASGLVLWGDRGRSHEQYF.

The chain joins TRBV27 to TRBJ1-3, with D unresolved. The V end was cut by 6 bases, the J end by 2 bases, with 14 bases between. The CDR3 runs 15 residues. Germline CDR1 MNHEY, CDR2 SMNVEV (reference sequence). The CDR3 loop is CASSLSGNPGNTIYF. The CDR3 DNA reads as TGTGCCAGCAGCCTGTCCGGGAACCCTGGAAACACCATATATTTT.

The chain uses TRBV30 and TRBJ1-5; 10 bases align to TRBD1. The germline gives CDR1 GTSNPN, CDR2 SVGIG (reference sequence). This CDR3 region has 14 residues. After removal of 7 bases from V and 2 bases from J, the junction contained 5 bases not matched to a gene. The CDR3 DNA sequence: TGTGCCTCCTCGGACAGGGGGGGCAATCAGCCCCAGCATTTT. This sequence encodes CASSDRGGNQPQHF.

The chain uses TRBV5-4 and TRBJ1-3; possible D gene TRBD1, 6 bases. The CDR3 runs 17 residues. Trimming left V 4 bases short and J 4 bases short, with 21 bases between. Germline assignment: CDR1 SGHNT and CDR2 YYREEE (reference sequence). CDR3 in amino acids: CASSLWYPGAKGNTIYF. The DNA of the CDR3 is TGTGCCAGCAGCCTATGGTATCCAGGGGCTAAAGGAAACACCATATATTTT.

The chain has TRBV19 and TRBJ1-5; no clear D. V shed 11 bases and J shed 0 bases, with 11 bases lying between them. Germline V CDR1 and CDR2: LNHDA, SQIVND (reference sequence). The CDR3 is 13 residues long. The CDR3 loop reads CASEEDSNQPQHF. As DNA, the CDR3 is TGTGCCTCAGAGGAGGATAGCAATCAGCCCCAGCATTTT.

The chain employs TRBV28 and TRBJ2-2; tentative D call: TRBD2 (6 bases). The ends were cut back, 5 bases at V and 7 bases at J, with 14 bases in the middle. Germline loops: CDR1 MDHEN, CDR2 SYDVKM. The CDR3 consists of 14 residues. Here the CDR3 DNA reads TGTGCCAGCAGTCTAACTAGGAGGGGCGGGGAGCTGTTTTTT. Its translation is CASSLTRRGGELFF. The complete variable domain, with remaining parts taken from reference TRBV28 and TRBJ2-2, reads DVKVTQSSRYLVKRTGEKVFLECVQDMDHENMFWYRQDPGLGLRLIYFSYDVKMKEKGDIPEGYSVSREKKERFSLILESASTNQTSMYLCASSLTRRGGELFFGEGSRLTVL.

The V and J genes are TRBV18 and TRBJ1-2; D is perhaps TRBD1 (5 bases). The CDR3 sequence is 15 residues long. Trimming pared 0 bases from V and 8 bases from J, leaving 16 bases between. The V gene's germline CDR1 is KGHSH and CDR2 LQKENI. In DNA, the CDR3 is TGTGCCAGCTCACCACCGTTGGGACTGTCCCGGGGCTACACCTTC. Amino acid sequence: CASSPPLGLSRGYTF.